Below are 11 T cell receptor beta chains sequenced from a single sample in a study of identifying expanded T cells in peripheral blood. TCRdb's table, derived via immunoSEQ multiplex PCR, lists solely in-frame clones and lacks some. Of tens of thousands of clones listed, around 84% are singletons. Material: blood. These receptor sequences come from a person aged 18 to 70 in good health.

This clone was seen only once. CDR3 sequence reads: CASSPRDRGVEEKLFF. The CDR3 coding sequence is TGTGCCAGCAGCCCCCGGGACCGGGGCGTGGAGGAAAAACTGTTTTTT. This chain joins TRBV7-8 and TRBJ1-4; D might be TRBD1 (5 bases). This CDR3 has 16 residues. Germline V gene sequence: CDR1 SGHVS, CDR2 FQNEAQ. V was trimmed by 5 bases and J by 8 bases, leaving 21 bases between them.

The J gene is TRBJ2-7, the V gene TRBV5-4; 7 positions match TRBD1. The ends lost 0 bases at V and 3 bases at J; junction bases unmatched: 6. Germline V gives CDR1 SGHNT, CDR2 YYREEE (reference sequence). This CDR3 region has 15 residues. CDR3 sequence: CASSLATGEIYEQYF. DNA for the CDR3: TGTGCCAGCAGCTTGGCCACAGGGGAAATCTACGAGCAGTACTTC.

The V gene is TRBV7-2, the J gene TRBJ1-2, with D unresolved. This CDR3 has 10 residues. Trimming pared 5 bases from V and 6 bases from J, leaving 4 bases between. The V gene's germline CDR1 is SGHTA and CDR2 FQGNSA. In DNA form, the CDR3 reads TGTGCCAGCAGCGGTGATGGCTACACCTTC. As protein: CASSGDGYTF.

This sequence joins TRBV5-6 and TRBJ1-5, with D unclear. Trimming stripped 4 bases from V and 3 bases from J, with 8 bases between. The length of the CDR3 is 13 residues. CDR1 and CDR2 (germline): SGHDT, YYEEEE. The CDR3 DNA is TGTGCCAGCAGCGACGGGCCCAATCAGCCCCAGCATTTT. This encodes CASSDGPNQPQHF.

The V gene is TRBV7-9, the J gene TRBJ2-5; TRBD1 matches 7 bases. V was clipped by 5 bases and J by 2 bases; unmatched bases: 8. The CDR3 is 15 amino acids. CDR1 is SEHNR and CDR2 is FQNEAQ in the germline V gene (reference sequence). DNA for the CDR3: TGTGCCAGCAGCCTATTGGTGGGACAGCAAGAGACCCAGTACTTC. Protein: CASSLLVGQQETQYF.

The chain recombines TRBV16 with TRBJ2-7, with D perhaps assigned TRBD1 or TRBD2 (5 bases each). The germline V gene has CDR1 KGHSY and CDR2 FQNENV. V was trimmed by 2 bases and J by 0 bases, leaving 11 bases between them. The CDR3 sequence is 15 residues long. CDR3: CASSQPERGSYEQYF. The DNA of the CDR3 is TGTGCCAGCAGCCAACCAGAGAGGGGCTCCTACGAGCAGTACTTC.

Note on this clone: Other DNA sequences from this sample encode an identical CDR3 as well. The gene calls are TRBV7-9 and TRBJ1-2; the D gene is possibly TRBD1 (6 bases). This CDR3 has 12 residues. Germline values: CDR1 SEHNR, CDR2 FQNEAQ (reference sequence). The V gene lost 3 bases and the J gene lost 4 bases, with 6 bases spanning the gap. CDR3 protein: CASSLDSYGYTF. CDR3 DNA: TGTGCCAGCAGCTTGGACAGCTATGGCTACACCTTC.

The rearrangement uses TRBV19 and TRBJ2-1, with TRBD2 identical over 8 bases. Germline V gene lookup returns CDR1 LNHDA and CDR2 SQIVND (reference sequence). Unmatched junction bases numbered 7, after V lost 3 bases and J lost 6 bases. This CDR3 spans 15 amino acids. DNA for the CDR3: TGTGCCAGTAGTATTAGGCGGGGGGCCGGCAATGAGCAGTTCTTC. It yields the protein CASSIRRGAGNEQFF.

The V call is TRBV6-5, the J call TRBJ1-1; D may be TRBD1 (5 bases). This CDR3 comprises 16 residues. Germline CDR1 reads MNHEY; CDR2 reads SVGAGI. V gave up 0 bases and J gave up 2 bases, with 13 bases separating them. The CDR3 sequence: CASSYSPGQPNTEAFF. CDR3 nucleotides: TGTGCCAGCAGTTACTCGCCCGGACAACCCAACACTGAAGCTTTCTTT.

This clone was counted once. The V and J genes are TRBV14 and TRBJ2-3; 9 bases map to TRBD2. The junction had 5 bases not matched to a gene; V was cut back by 1 base and J by 3 bases. Per the germline V gene, CDR1 is SGHDN and CDR2 is FVKESK. This CDR3 has 16 amino acids. This CDR3 is CASSQGRGGKTDTQYF. The CDR3 DNA is TGTGCCAGCAGCCAAGGGCGGGGGGGCAAGACAGATACGCAGTATTTT.

The CDR3 coding sequence is TGTGCCAGCAGTGAAGTTTGGGCCCCGGCACGCTACGAGCAGTACTTC. It translates to CASSEVWAPARYEQYF. This rearrangement joins TRBV6-1 to TRBJ2-7; D not resolved. Germline V gene sequence: CDR1 MNHNS, CDR2 SASEGT. Trimming left V 1 base short and J 3 bases short, with 16 bases between. The CDR3 is 16 amino acids.